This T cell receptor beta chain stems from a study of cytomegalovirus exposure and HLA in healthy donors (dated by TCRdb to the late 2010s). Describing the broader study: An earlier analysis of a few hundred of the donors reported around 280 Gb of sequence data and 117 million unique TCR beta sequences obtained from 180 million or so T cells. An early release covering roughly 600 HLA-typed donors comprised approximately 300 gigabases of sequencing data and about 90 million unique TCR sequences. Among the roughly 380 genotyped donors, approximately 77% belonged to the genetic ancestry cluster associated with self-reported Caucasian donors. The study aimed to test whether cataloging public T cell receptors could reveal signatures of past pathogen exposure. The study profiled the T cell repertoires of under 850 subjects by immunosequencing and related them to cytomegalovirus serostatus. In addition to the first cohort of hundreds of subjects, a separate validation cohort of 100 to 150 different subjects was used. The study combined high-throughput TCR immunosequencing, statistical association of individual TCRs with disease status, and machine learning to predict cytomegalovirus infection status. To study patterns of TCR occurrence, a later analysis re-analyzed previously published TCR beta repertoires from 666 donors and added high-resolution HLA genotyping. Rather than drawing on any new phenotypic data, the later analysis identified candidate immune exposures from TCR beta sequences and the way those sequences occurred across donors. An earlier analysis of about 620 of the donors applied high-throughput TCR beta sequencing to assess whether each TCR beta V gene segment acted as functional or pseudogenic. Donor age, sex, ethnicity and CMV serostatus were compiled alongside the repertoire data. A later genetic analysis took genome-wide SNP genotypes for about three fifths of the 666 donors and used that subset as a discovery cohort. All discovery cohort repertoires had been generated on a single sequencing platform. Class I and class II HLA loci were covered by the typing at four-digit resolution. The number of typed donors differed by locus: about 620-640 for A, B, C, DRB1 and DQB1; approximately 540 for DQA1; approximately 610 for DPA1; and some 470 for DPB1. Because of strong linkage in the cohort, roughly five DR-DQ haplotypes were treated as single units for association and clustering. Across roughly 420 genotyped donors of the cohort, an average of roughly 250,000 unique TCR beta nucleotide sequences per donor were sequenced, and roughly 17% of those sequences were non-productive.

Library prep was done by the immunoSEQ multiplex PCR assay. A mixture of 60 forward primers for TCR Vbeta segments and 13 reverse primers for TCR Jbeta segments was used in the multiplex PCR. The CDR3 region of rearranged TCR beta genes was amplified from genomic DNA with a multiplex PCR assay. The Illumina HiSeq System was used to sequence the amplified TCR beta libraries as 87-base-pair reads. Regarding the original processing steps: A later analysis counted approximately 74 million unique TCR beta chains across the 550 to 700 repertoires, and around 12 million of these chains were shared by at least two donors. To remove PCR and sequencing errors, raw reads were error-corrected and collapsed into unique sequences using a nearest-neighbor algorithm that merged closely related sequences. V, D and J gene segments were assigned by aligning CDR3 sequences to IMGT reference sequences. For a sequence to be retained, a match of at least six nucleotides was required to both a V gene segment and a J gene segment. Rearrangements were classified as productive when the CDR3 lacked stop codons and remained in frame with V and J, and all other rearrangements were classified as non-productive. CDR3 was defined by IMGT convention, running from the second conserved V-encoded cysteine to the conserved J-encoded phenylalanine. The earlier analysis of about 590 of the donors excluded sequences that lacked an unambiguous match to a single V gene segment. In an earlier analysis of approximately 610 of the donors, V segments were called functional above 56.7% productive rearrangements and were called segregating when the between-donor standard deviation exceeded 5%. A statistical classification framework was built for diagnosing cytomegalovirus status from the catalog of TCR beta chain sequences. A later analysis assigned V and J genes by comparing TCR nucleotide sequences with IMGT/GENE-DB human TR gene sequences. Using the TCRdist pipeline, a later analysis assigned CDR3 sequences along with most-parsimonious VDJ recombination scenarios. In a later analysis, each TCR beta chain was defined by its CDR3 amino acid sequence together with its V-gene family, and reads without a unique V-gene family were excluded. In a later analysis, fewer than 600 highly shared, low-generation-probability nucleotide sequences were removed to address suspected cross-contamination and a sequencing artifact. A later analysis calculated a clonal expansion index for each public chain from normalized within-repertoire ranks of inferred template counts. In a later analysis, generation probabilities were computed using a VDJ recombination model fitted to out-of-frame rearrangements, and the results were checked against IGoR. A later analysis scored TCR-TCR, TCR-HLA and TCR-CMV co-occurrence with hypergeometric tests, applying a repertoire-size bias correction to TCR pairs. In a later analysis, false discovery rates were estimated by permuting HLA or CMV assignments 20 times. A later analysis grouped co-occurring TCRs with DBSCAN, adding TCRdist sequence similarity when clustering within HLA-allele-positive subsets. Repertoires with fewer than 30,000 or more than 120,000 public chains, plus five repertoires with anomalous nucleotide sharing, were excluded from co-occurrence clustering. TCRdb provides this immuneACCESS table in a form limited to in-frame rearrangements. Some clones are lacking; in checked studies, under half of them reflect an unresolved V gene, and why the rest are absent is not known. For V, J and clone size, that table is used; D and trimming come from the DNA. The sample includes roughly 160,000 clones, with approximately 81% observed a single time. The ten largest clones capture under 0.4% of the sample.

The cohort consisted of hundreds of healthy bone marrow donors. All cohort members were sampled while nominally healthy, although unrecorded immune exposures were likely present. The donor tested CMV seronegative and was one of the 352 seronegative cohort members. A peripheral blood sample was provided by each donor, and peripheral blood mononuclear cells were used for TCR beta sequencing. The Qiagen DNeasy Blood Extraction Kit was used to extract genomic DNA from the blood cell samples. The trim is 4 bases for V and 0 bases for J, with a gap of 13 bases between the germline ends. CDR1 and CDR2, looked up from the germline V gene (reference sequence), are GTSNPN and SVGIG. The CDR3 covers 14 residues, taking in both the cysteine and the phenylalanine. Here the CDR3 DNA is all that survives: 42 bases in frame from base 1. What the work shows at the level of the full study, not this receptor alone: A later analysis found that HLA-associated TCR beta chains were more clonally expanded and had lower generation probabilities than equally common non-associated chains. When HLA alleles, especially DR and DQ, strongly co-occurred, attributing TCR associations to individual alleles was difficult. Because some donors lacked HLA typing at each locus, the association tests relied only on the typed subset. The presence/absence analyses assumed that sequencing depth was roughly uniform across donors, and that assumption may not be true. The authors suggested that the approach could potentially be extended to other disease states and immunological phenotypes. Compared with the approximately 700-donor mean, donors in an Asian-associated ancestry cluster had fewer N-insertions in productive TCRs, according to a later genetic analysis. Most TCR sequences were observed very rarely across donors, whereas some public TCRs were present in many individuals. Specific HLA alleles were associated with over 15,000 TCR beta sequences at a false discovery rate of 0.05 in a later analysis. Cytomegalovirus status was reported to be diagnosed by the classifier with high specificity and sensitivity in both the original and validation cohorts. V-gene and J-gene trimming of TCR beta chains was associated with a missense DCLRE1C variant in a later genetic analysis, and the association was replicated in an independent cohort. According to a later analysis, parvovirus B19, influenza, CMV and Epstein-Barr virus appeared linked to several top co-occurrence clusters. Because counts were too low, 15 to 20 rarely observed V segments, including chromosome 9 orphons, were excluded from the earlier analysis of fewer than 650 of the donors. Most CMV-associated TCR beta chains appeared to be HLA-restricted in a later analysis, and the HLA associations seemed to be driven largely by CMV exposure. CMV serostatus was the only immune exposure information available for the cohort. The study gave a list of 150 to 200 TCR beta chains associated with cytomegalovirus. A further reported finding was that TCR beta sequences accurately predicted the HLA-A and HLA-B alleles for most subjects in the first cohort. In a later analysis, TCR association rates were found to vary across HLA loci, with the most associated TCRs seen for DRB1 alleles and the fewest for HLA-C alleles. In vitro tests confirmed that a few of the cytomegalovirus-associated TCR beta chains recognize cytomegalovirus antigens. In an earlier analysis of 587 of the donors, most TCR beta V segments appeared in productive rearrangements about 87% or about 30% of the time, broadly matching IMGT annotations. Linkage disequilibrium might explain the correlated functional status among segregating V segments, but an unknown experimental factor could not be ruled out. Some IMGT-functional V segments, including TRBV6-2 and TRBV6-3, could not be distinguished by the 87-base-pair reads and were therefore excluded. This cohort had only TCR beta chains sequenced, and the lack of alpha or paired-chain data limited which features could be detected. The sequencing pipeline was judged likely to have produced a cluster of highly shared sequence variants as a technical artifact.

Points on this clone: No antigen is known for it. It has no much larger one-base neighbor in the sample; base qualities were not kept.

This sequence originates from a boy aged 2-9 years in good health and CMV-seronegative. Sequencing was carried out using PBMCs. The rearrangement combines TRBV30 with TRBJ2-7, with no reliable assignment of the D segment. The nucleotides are TGTGCCTGGATGAGGTCGGGTGTCTCCTACGAGCAGTACTTC. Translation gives CAWMRSGVSYEQYF.